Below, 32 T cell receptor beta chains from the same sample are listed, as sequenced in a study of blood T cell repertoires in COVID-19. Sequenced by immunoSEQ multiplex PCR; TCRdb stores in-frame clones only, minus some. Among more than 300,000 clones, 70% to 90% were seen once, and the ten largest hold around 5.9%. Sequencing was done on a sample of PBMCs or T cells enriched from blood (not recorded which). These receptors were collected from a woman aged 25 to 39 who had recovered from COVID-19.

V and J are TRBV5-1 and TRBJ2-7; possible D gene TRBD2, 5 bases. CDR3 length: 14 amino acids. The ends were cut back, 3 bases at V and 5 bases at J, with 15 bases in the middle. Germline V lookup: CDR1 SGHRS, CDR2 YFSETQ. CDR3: CASSSDSLGDEQYF. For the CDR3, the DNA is TGCGCCAGCAGCTCGGACTCGCTTGGTGACGAGCAGTACTTC.

In nucleotides, the CDR3 is TGTGCCAGCAGCCTCCGGGACAGGGGCATCAATGAGCAGTTCTTC. Protein product: CASSLRDRGINEQFF. The genes are TRBV6-5 and TRBJ2-1, with TRBD1 identical over 10 bases. V was clipped by 6 bases and J by 6 bases; unmatched bases: 8. Germline-derived CDR1 and CDR2 are MNHEY and SVGAGI. CDR3 length equals 15 residues.

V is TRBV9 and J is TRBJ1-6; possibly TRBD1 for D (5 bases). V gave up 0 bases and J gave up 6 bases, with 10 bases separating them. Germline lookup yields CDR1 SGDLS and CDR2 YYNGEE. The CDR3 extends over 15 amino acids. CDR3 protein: CASSVEGDFNSPLHF. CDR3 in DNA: TGTGCCAGCAGCGTAGAAGGGGATTTTAATTCACCCCTCCACTTT.

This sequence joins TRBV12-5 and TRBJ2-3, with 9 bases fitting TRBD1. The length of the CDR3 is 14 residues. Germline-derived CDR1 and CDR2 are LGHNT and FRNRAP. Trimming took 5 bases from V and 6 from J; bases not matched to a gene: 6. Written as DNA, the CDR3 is TGTGCTAGTGGTCCAGGGACAGGGTGGGATACGCAGTATTTT. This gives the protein CASGPGTGWDTQYF.

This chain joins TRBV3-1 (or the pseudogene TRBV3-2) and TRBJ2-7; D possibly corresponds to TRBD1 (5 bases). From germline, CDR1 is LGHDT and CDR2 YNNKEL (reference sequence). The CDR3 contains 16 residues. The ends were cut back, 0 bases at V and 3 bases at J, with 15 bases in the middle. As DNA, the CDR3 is TGTGCCAGCAGCCAAGAGGGGCGGCAGGACGACTACGAGCAGTACTTC. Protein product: CASSQEGRQDDYEQYF.

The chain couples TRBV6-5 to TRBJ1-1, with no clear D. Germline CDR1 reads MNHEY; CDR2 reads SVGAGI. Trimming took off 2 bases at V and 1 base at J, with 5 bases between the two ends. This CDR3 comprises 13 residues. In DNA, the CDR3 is TGTGCCAGCAGTTACCAGAAGAACACTGAAGCTTTCTTT. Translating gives CASSYQKNTEAFF.

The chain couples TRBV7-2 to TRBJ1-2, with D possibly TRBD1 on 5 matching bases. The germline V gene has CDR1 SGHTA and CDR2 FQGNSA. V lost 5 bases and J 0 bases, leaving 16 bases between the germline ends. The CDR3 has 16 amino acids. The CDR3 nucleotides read TGTGCCAGCAGCGCGGGACGGCAGCTCGCTAACTATGGCTACACCTTC. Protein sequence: CASSAGRQLANYGYTF.

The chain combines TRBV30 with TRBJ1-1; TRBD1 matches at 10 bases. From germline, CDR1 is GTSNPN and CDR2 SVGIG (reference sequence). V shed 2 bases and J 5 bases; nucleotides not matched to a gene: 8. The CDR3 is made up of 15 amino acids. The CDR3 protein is CAWSMTGGLGTEAFF. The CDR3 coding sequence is TGTGCCTGGAGTATGACAGGGGGCCTCGGAACTGAAGCTTTCTTT.

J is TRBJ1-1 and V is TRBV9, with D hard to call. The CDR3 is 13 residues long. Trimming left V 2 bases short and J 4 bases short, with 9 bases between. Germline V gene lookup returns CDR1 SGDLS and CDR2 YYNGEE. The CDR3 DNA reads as TGTGCCAGCAGCGTTGGACGGGGCACTGAAGCTTTCTTT. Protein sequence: CASSVGRGTEAFF.

This CDR3 reads CAWNSQGGSPLHF. As DNA, the CDR3 is TGTGCCTGGAATTCTCAGGGGGGATCACCCCTCCACTTT. The chain has TRBV30 and TRBJ1-6, with 7 bases aligning to TRBD1. This CDR3 is built from 13 residues. Germline values: CDR1 GTSNPN, CDR2 SVGIG (reference sequence). V gave up 4 bases and J gave up 10 bases; unmatched junction bases: 7.

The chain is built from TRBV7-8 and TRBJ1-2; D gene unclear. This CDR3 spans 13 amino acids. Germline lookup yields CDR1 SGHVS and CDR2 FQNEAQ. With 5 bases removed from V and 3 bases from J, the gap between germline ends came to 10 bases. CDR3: CASSASRDYGYTF. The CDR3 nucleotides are TGTGCCAGCAGCGCCTCGAGGGACTATGGCTACACCTTC.

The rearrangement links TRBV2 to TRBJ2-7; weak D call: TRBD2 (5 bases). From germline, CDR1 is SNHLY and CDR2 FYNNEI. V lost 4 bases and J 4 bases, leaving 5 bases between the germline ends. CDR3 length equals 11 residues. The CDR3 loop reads CASSGTYEQYF. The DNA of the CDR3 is TGTGCCAGCAGTGGGACTTACGAGCAGTACTTC.

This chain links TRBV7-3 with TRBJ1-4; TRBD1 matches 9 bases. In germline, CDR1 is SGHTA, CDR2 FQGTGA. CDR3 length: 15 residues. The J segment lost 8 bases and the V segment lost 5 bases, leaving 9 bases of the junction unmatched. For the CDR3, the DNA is TGTGCCAGCAGCACCGGACAGGGGCGGGGGGAAAAACTGTTTTTT. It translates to CASSTGQGRGEKLFF. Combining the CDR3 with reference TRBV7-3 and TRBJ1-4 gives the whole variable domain GAGVSQTPSNKVTEKGKYVELRCDPISGHTALYWYRQSLGQGPEFLIYFQGTGAADDSGLPNDRFFAVRPEGSVSTLKIQRTERGDSAVYLCASSTGQGRGEKLFFGSGTQLSVL.

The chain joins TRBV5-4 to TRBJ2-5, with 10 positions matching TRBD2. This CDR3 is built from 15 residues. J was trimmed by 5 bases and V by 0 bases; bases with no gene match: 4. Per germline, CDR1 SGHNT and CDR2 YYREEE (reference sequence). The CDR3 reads CASSLAGTSVETQYF. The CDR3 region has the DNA TGTGCCAGCAGCTTGGCAGGGACTAGCGTGGAGACCCAGTACTTC.

Written as DNA, the CDR3 is TGCGCCAGCAGCTTGGGCGGCACAGGGAACTCTGGGGCCAACGTCCTGACTTTC. It specifies CASSLGGTGNSGANVLTF. The chain has TRBV5-1 and TRBJ2-6, with TRBD1 as a possible D gene (6 bases). Germline V gene data show CDR1 as SGHRS and CDR2 as YFSETQ. The V end lost 0 bases, the J end lost 0 bases, and 13 bases lay between the germline ends. CDR3 length: 18 residues.

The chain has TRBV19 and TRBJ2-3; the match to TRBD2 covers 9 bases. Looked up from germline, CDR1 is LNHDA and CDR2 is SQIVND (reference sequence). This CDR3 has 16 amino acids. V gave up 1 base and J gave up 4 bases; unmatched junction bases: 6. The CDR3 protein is CASSIGLGLAADTQYF. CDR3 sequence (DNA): TGTGCCAGTAGTATAGGTTTGGGACTAGCAGCAGATACGCAGTATTTT.

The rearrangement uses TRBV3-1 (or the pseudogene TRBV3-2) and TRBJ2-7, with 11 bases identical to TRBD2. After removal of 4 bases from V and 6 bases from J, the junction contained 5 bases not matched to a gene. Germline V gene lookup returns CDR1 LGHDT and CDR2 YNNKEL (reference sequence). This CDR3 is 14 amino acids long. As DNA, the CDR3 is TGTGCCAGCAGCCCCATAGCGGGGGGGTCCGAGCAGTACTTC. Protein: CASSPIAGGSEQYF.

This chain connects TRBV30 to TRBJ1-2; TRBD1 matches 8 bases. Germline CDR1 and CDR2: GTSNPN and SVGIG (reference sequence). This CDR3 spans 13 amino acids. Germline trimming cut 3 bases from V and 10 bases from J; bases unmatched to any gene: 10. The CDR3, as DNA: TGTGCCTGGAGCGCATCCGGGACAGGAGACTACACCTTC. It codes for CAWSASGTGDYTF. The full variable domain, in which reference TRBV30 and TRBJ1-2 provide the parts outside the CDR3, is SQTIHQWPATLVQPVGSPLSLECTVEGTSNPNLYWYRQAAGRGLQLLFYSVGIGQISSEVPQNLSASRPQDRQFILSSKKLLLSDSGFYLCAWSASGTGDYTFGSGTRLTVV.

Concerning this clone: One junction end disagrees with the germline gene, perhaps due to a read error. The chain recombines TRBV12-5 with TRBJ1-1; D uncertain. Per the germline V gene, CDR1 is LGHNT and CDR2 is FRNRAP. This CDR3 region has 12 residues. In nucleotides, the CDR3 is TGTGCTAGTGGTTTCGAGGCAAACCGCCGCCGATTT. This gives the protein CASGFEANRRRF.

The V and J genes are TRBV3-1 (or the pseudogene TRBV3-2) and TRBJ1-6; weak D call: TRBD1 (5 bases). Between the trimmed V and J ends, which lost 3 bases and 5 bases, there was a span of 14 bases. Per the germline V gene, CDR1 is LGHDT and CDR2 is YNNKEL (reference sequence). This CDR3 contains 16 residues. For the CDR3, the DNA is TGTGCCAGCAGCCATGGAATAGGGGAGGATAATTCACCCCTCCACTTT. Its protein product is CASSHGIGEDNSPLHF.

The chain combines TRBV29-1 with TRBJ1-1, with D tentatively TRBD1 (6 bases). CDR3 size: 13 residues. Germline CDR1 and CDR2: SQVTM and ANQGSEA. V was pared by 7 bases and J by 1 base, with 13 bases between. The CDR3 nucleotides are TGCAGCGCCCAGCGGGACAAGAACACTGAAGCTTTCTTT. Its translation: CSAQRDKNTEAFF.

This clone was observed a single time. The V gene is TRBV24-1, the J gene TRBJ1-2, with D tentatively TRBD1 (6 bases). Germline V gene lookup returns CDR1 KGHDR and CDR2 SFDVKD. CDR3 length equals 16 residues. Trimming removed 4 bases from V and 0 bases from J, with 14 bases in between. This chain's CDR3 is CATSELTGEANYGYTF. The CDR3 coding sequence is TGTGCCACCAGTGAGTTGACAGGAGAAGCTAACTATGGCTACACCTTC.

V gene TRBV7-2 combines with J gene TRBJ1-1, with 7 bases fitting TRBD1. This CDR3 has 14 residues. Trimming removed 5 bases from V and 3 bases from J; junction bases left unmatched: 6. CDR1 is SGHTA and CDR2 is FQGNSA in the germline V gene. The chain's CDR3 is CASSVGQTYTEAFF. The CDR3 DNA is TGTGCCAGCAGCGTGGGACAGACTTACACTGAAGCTTTCTTT.

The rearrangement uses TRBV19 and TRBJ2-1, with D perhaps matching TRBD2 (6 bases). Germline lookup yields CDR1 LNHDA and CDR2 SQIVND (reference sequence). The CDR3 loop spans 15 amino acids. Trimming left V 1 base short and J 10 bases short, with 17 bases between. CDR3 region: CASSIGGAGIREQFF. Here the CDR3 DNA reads TGTGCCAGTAGTATAGGCGGGGCCGGGATTCGGGAGCAGTTCTTC. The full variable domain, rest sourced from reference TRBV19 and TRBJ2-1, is DGGITQSPKYLFRKEGQNVTLSCEQNLNHDAMYWYRQDPGQGLRLIYYSQIVNDFQKGDIAEGYSVSREKKESFPLTVTSAQKNPTAFYLCASSIGGAGIREQFFGPGTRLTVL.

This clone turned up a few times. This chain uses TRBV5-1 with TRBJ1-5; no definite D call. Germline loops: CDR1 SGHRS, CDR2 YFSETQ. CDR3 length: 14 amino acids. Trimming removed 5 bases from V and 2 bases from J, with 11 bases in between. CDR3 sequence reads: CASREGIGNQPQHF. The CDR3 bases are TGCGCCAGCAGAGAGGGAATTGGCAATCAGCCCCAGCATTTT. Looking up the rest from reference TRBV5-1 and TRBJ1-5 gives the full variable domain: KAGVTQTPRYLIKTRGQQVTLSCSPISGHRSVSWYQQTPGQGLQFLFEYFSETQRNKGNFPGRFSGRQFSNSRSEMNVSTLELGDSALYLCASREGIGNQPQHFGDGTRLSIL.

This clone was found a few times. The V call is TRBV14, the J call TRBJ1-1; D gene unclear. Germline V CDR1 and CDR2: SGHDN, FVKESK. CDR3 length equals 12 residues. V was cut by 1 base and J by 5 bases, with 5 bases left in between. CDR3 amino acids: CASSQAGTEAFF. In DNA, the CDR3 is TGTGCCAGCAGCCAAGCAGGAACTGAAGCTTTCTTT.

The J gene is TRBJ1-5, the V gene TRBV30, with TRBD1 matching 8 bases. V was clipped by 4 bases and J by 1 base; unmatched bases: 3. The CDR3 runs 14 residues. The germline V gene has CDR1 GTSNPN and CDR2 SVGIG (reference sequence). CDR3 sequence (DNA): TGTGCCTGGACGACAGGGGAAAGCAATCAGCCCCAGCATTTT. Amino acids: CAWTTGESNQPQHF. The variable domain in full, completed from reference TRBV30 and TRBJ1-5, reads SQTIHQWPATLVQPVGSPLSLECTVEGTSNPNLYWYRQAAGRGLQLLFYSVGIGQISSEVPQNLSASRPQDRQFILSSKKLLLSDSGFYLCAWTTGESNQPQHFGDGTRLSIL.

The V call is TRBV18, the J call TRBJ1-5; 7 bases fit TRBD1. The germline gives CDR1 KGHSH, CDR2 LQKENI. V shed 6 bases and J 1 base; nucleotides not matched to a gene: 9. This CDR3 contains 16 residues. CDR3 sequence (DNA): TGTGCCAGCTCTCCATCGTACAGGGGCAGCAATCAGCCCCAGCATTTT. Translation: CASSPSYRGSNQPQHF.

The chain's CDR3 is CASSLIDRGYTF. Here the CDR3 DNA reads TGCGCCAGCAGCTTGATAGACAGAGGCTACACCTTC. The V call is TRBV5-1, the J call TRBJ1-2; D may be TRBD1 (5 bases). The CDR3 consists of 12 residues. The germline V gene encodes CDR1 SGHRS and CDR2 YFSETQ. The V end lost 1 base, the J end lost 8 bases, and 9 bases lay between the germline ends.

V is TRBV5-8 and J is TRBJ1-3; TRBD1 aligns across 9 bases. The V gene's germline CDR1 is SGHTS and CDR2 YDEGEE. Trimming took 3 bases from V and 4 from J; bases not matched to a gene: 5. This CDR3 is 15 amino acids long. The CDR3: CASSWAGQGGNTIYF. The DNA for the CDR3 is TGTGCCAGCAGCTGGGCCGGACAGGGGGGAAACACCATATATTTT.

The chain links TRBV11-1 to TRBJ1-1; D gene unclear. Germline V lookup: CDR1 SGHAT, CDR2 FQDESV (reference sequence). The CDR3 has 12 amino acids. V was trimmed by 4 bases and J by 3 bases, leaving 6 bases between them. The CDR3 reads CASSSGYTEAFF. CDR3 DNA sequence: TGTGCCAGCAGCTCGGGGTACACTGAAGCTTTCTTT.

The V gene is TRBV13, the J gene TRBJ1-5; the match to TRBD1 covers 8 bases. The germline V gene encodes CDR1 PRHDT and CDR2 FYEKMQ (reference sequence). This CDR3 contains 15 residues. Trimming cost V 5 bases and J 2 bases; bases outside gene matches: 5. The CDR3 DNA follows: TGTGCCAGCAGCCAAGGACAGGGCGGCAATCAGCCCCAGCATTTT. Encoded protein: CASSQGQGGNQPQHF.